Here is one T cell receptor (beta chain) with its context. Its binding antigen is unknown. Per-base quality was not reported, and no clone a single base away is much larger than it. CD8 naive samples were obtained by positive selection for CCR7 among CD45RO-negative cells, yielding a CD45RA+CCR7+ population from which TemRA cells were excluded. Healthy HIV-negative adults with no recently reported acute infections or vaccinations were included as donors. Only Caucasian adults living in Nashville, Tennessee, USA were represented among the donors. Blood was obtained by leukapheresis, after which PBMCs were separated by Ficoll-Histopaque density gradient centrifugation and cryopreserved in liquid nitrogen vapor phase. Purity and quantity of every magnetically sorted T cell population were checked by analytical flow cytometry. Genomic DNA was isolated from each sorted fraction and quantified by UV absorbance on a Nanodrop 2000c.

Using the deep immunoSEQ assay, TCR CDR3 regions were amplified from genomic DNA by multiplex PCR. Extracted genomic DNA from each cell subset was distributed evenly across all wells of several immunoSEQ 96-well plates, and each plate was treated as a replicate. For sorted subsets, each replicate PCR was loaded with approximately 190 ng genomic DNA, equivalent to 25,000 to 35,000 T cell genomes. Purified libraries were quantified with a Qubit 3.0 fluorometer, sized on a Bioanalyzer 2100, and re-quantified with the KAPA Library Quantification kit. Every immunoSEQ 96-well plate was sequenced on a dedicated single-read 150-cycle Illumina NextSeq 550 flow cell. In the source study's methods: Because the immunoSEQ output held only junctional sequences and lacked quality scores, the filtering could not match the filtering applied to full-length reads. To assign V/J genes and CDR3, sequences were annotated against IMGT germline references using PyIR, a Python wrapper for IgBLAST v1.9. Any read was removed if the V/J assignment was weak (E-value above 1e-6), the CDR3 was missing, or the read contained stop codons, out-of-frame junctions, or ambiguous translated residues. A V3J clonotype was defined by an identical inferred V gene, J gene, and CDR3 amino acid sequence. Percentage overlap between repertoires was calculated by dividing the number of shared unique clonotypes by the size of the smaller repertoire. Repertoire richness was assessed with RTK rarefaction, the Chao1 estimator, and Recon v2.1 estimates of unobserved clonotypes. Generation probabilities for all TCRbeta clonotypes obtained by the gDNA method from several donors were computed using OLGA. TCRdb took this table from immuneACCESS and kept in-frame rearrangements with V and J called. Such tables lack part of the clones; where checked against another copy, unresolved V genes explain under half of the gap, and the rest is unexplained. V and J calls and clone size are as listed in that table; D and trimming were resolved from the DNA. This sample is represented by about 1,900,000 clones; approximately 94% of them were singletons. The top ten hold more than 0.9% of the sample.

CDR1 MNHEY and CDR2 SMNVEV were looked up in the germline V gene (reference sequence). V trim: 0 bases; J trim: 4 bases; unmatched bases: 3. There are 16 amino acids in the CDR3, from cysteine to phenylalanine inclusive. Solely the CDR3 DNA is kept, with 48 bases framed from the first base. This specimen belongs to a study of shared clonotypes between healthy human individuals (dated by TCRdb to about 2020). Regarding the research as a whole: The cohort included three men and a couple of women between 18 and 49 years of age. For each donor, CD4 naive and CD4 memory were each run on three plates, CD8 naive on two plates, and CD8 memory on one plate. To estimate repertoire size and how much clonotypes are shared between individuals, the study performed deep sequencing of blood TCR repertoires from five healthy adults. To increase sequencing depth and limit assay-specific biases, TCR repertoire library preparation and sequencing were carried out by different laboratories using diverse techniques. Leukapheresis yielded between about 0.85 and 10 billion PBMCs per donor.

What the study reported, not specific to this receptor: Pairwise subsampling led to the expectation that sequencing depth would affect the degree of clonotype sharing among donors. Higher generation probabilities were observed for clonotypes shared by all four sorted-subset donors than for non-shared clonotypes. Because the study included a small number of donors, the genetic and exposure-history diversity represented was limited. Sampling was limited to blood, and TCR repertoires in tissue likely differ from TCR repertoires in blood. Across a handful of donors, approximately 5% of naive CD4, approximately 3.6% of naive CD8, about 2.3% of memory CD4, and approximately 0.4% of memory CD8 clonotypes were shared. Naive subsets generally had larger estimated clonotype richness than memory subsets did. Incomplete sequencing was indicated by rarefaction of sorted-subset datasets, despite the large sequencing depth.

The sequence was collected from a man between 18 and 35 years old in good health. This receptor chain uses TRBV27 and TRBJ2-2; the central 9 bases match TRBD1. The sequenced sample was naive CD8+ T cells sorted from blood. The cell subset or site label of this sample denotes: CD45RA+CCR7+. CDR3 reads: CASSLSTGGVTGELFF. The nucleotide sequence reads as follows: TGTGCCAGCAGTTTATCCACAGGGGGCGTCACCGGGGAGCTGTTTTTT.